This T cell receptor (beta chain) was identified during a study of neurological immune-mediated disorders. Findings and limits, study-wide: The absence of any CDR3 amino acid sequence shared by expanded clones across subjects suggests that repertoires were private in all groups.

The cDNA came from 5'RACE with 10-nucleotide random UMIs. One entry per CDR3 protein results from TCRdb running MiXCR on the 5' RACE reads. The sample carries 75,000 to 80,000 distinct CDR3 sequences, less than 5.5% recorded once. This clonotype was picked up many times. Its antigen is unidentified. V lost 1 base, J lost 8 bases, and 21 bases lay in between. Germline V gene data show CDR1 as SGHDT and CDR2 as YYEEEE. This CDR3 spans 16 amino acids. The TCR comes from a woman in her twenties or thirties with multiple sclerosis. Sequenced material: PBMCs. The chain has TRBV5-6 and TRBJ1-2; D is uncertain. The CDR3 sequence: CASSLKITASPGGYTF. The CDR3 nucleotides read TGTGCCAGCAGCTTGAAGATAACAGCCTCCCCTGGGGGCTACACCTTC.